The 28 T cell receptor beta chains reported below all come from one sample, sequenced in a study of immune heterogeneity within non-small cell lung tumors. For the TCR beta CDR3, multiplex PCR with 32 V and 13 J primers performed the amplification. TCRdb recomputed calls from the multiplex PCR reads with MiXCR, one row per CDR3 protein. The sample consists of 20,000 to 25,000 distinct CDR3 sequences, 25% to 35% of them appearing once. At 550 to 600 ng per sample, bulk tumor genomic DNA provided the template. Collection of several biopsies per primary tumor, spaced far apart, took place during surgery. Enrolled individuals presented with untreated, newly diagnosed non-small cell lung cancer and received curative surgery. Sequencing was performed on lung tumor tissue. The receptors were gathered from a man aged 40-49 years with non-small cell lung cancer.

The CDR3 loop is CASSPLGETQYF. CDR3 in DNA: TGTGCCAGCAGCCCTCTCGGCGAGACCCAGTACTTC. V and J are TRBV13 and TRBJ2-5; D call uncertain. Trimming shortened V by 5 bases and J by 5 bases, and 9 bases separated the two germline ends. Looked up from germline, CDR1 is PRHDT and CDR2 is FYEKMQ (reference sequence). The CDR3 runs to 12 residues.

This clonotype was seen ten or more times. CDR3 sequence reads: CYTRAGGQTYNSPLHF. CDR3 in DNA: TGCTACACACGAGCAGGGGGACAAACCTATAATTCACCCCTCCACTTT. The chain uses TRBV5-1 and TRBJ1-6; the match to TRBD1 covers 7 bases. Germline CDR1 SGHRS, CDR2 YFSETQ. The CDR3 has 16 residues.

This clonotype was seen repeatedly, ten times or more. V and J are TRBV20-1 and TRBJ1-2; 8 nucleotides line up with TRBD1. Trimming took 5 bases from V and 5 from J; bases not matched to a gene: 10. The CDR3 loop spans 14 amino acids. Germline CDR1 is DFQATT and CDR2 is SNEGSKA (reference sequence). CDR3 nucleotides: TGCAGTGCTGAGGTCGGCAGGGGGCTTTATGGCTACACCTTC. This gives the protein CSAEVGRGLYGYTF.

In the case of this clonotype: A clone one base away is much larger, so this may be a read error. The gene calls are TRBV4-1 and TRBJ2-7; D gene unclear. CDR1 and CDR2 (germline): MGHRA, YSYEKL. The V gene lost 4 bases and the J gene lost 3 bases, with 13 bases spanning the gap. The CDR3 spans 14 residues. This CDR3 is CASSPHGGGYEQYF. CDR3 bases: TGCGCCAGCAGCCCCCATGGTGGTGGCTACGAGCAGTACTTC.

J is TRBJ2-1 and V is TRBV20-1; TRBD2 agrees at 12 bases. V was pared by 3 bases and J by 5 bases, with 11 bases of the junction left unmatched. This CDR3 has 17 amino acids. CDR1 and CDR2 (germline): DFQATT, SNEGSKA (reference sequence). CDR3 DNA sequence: TGCAGTGCTAGGACTAGCGGGAGAGGGAGGTCGGACAATGAGCAGTTCTTC. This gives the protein CSARTSGRGRSDNEQFF.

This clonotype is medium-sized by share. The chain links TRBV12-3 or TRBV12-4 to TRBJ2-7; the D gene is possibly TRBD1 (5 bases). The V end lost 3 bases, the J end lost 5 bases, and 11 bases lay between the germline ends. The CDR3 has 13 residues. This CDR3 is CASSFGAVNEQYF. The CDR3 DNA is TGTGCCAGCAGTTTTGGGGCCGTTAACGAGCAGTACTTC.

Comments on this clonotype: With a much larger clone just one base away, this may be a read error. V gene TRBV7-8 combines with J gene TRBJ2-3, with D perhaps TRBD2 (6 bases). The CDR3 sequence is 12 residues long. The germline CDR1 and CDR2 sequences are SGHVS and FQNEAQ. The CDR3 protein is CTSRRDTDTQYF. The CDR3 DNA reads TGTACCAGCAGGCGGGACACAGATACGCAGTATTTT.

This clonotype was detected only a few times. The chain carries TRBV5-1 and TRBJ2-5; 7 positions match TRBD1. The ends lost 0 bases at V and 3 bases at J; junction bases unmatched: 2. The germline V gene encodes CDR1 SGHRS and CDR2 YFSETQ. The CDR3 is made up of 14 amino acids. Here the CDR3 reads CASSLVGTEETQYF. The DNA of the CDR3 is TGCGCCAGCAGCTTGGTGGGGACAGAAGAGACCCAGTACTTC.

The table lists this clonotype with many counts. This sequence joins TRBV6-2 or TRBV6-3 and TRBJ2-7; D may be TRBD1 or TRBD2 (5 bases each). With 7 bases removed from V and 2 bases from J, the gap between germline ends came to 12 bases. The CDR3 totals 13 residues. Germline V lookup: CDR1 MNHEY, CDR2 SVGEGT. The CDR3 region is CASNRDATYEQYF. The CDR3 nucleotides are TGTGCCAGCAACCGGGACGCTACCTACGAGCAGTACTTC.

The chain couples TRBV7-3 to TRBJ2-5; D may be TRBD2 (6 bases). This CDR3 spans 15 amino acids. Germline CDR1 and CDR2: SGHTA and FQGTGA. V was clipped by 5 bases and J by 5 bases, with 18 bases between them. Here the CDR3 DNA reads TGTGCCAGCAGCCCGGAGGGCCCGGTCCAGGAGACCCAGTACTTC. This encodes CASSPEGPVQETQYF.

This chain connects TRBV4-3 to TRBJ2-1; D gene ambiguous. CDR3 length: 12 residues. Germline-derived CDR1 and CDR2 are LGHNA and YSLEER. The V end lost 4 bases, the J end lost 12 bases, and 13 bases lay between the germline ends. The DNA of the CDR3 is TGCGCCAGCAGCCGCTCTGAAGGTCCGCAGTTCTTC. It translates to CASSRSEGPQFF.

CDR3 nucleotides: TGTGCCAGCAAGTCAGCGGATGCGCAGGGGCAGTTCTTC. As protein: CASKSADAQGQFF. The V gene is TRBV2, the J gene TRBJ2-1; the D call may be TRBD1 or TRBD2 (5 bases each). The V and J ends lost 7 bases and 12 bases respectively, with 19 bases between them. The V gene's germline CDR1 is SNHLY and CDR2 FYNNEI. CDR3 length: 13 amino acids.

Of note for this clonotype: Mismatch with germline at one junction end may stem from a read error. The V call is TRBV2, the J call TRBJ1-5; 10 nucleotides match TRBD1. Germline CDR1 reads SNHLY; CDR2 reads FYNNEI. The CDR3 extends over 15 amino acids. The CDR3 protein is CASSPDRGPGQSQHF. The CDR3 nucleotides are TGTGCCAGCAGTCCCGACAGGGGGCCGGGTCAGTCCCAGCATTTT.

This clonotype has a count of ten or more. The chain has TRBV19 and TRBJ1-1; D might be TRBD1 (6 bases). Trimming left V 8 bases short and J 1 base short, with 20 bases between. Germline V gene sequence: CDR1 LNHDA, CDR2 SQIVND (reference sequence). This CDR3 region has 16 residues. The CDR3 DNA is TGTGCCAGTTCTAGAGGAACAGGGTCAAGGAACACTGAAGCTTTCTTT. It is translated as CASSRGTGSRNTEAFF.

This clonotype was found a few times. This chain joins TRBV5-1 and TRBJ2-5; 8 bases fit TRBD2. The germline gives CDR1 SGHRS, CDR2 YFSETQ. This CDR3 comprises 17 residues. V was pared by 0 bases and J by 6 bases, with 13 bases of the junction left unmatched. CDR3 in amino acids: CASSLGVGTGGVKTQYF. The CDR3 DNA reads TGCGCCAGCAGCTTGGGAGTAGGGACGGGAGGGGTGAAGACCCAGTACTTC.

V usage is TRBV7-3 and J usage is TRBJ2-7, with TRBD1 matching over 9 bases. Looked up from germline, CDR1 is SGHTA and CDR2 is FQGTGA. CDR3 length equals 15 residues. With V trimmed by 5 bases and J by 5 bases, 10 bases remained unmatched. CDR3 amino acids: CASSPAGTGFDEQYF. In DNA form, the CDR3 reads TGTGCCAGCAGCCCGGCCGGGACAGGGTTCGACGAGCAGTACTTC.

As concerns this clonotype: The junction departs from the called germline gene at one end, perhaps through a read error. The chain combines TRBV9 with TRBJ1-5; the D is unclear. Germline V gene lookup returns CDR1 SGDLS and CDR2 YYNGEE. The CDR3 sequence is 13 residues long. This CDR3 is CATSVGLDQPQHF. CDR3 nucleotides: TGTGCCACCAGCGTCGGTTTGGATCAGCCCCAGCATTTT.

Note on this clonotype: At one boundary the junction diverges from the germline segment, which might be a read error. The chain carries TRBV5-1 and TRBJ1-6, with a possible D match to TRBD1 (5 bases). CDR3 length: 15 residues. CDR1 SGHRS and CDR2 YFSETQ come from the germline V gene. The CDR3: CASSLEWQDNSSLHF. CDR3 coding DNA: TGCGCCAGCAGCTTGGAATGGCAGGACAATTCATCCCTCCACTTT.

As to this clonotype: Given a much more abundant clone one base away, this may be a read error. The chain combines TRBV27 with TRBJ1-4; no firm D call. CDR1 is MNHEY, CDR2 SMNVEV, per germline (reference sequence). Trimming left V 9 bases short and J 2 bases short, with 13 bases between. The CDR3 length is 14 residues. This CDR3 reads CASLHRFTNEKLFF. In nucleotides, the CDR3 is TGTGCCAGTTTGCACCGGTTTACTAATGAAAAACTGTTTTTT. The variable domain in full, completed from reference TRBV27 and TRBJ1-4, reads EAQVTQNPRYLITVTGKKLTVTCSQNMNHEYMSWYRQDPGLGLRQIYYSMNVEVTDKGDVPEGYKVSRKEKRNFPLILESPSPNQTSLYFCASLHRFTNEKLFFGSGTQLSVL.

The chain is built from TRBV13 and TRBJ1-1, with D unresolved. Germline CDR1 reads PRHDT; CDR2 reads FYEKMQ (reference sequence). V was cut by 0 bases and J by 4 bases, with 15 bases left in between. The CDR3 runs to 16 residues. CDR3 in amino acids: CASSLGWNSGGTEAFF. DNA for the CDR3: TGTGCCAGCAGCTTAGGATGGAACTCGGGAGGCACTGAAGCTTTCTTT.

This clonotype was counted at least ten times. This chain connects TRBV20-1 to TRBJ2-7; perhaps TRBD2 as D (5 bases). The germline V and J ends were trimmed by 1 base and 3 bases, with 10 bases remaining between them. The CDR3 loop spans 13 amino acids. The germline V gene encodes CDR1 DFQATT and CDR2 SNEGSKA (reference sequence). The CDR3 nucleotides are TGCAGTGCTAGAGGGGCGGCGGGCTACGAGCAGTACTTC. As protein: CSARGAAGYEQYF.

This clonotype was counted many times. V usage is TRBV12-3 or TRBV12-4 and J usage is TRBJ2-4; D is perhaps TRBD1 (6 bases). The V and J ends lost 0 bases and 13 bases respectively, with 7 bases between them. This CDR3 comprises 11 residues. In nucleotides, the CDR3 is TGTGCCAGCAGTTTAGCGGGACAACAGTACTTC. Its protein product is CASSLAGQQYF.

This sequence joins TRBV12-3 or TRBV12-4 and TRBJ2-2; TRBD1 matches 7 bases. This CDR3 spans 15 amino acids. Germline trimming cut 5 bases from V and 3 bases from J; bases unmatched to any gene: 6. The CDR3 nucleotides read TGTGCCAGCAGTCACAGACAGGGCCACACCGGGGAGCTGTTTTTT. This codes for CASSHRQGHTGELFF.

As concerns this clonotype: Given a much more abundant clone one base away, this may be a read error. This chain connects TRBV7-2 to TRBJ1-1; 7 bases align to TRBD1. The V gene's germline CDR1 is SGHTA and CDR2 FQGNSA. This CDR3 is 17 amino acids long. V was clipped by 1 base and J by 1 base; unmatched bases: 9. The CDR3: CASSLGWGQPQNTEAFF. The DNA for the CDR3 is TGTGCCAGCAGCTTAGGATGGGGACAGCCCCAGAACACTGAAGCTTTCTTT.

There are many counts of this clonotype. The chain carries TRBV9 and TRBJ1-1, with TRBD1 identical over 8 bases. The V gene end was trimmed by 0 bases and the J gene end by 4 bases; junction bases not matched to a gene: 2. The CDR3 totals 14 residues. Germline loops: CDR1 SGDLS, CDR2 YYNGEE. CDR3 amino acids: CASSVVQGGTEAFF. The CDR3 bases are TGTGCCAGCAGCGTAGTACAGGGGGGCACTGAAGCTTTCTTT. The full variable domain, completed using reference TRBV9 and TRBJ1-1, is DSGVTQTPKHLITATGQRVTLRCSPRSGDLSVYWYQQSLDQGLQFLIQYYNGEERAKGNILERFSAQQFPDLHSELNLSSLELGDSALYFCASSVVQGGTEAFFGQGTRLTVV.

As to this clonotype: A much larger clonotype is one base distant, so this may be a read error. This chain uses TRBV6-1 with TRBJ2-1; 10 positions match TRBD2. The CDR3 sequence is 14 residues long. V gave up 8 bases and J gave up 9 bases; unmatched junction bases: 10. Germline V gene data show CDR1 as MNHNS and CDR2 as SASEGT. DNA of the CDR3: TGTGCCAGCGCTTCTAGCGGGAGTCACAGTGAGCAGTTCTTC. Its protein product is CASASSGSHSEQFF.

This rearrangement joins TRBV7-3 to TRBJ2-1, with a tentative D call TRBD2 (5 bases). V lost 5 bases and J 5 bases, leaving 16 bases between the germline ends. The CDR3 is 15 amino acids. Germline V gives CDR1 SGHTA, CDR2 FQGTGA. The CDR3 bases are TGTGCCAGCAGCCCCCGGAGGAGCGGAAACAATGAGCAGTTCTTC. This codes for CASSPRRSGNNEQFF. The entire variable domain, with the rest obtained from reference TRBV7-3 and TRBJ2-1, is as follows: GAGVSQTPSNKVTEKGKYVELRCDPISGHTALYWYRQSLGQGPEFLIYFQGTGAADDSGLPNDRFFAVRPEGSVSTLKIQRTERGDSAVYLCASSPRRSGNNEQFFGPGTRLTVL.

CDR3 sequence reads: CASSNGGVNTEAFF. The CDR3 DNA reads as TGTGCCAGCAGTAACGGGGGGGTGAACACTGAAGCTTTCTTT. The chain is built from TRBV6-4 and TRBJ1-1, with a possible D match to TRBD1 (5 bases). V gave up 5 bases and J gave up 0 bases, with 10 bases separating them. The CDR3 is 14 amino acids. The germline gives CDR1 MRHNA, CDR2 SNTAGT.